These T cell receptor beta chains were read from a single sample in a study of T cell clones after liver transplantation. Using immunoSEQ multiplex PCR, the repertoire was profiled, and TCRdb retains in-frame clones only, with some absent. The sample carries about 17,000 clones, around 80% recorded once. Sequences were derived from CD8+ T cells from blood, sampled 48 months after liver transplant. The receptors were gathered from a human patient who received a liver transplant. Some of these T cells may belong to the graft donor. CDR3s include the opening cysteine and the closing phenylalanine or tryptophan. The listing skips clone size in some rows; elsewhere it reads once, few, many or a size class.

v_gene	abundance	j_gene	CDR3aa
TRBV13	-	TRBJ2-7	CASSRTSGSSYEQYF
TRBV10-2	-	TRBJ2-1	CASSEGDWGRLNEQFF
TRBV14	-	TRBJ2-7	CASSQDYGLYEQYF
TRBV10-3	once	TRBJ2-1	CAISDSTGPYNEQFF
TRBV4-3	-	TRBJ1-4	CASSQDLGSTNEKLFF
TRBV27	-	TRBJ2-3	CASSPNGDTQYF
TRBV5-6	-	TRBJ2-7	CASSWDRNSYEQYF
TRBV5-1	-	TRBJ2-2	CATFPTPSTGELFF
TRBV27	few	TRBJ2-1	CASSLSFSYNEQFF
TRBV27	-	TRBJ2-7	CASSSGLAVEQYF
TRBV5-5	-	TRBJ2-2	CASSFTTGRDTGELFF
TRBV6-5	-	TRBJ2-5	CASGTAETQYF
TRBV7-2	-	TRBJ1-5	CASTTLGSNQPQHF
TRBV7-9	-	TRBJ1-1	CASRGDSSHTEAFF
TRBV29-1	-	TRBJ2-1	CSVDLRDRSYNEQFF
TRBV6-5	-	TRBJ2-7	CASSDSFYEQYF
TRBV5-6	-	TRBJ2-7	CASSHTGTIYEQYF
TRBV7-3	-	TRBJ2-1	CASSPDVTPQHEQFF
TRBV14	-	TRBJ2-5	CASSQEGTETQYF
TRBV5-1	-	TRBJ2-7	CASSYLNQGGQLMREQYF
TRBV6-6	-	TRBJ2-1	CASRIGQGGYEQFF
TRBV15	once	TRBJ1-2	CATSRGDVDRAGYTF
TRBV2	-	TRBJ2-2	CASSEKAPGRTHTGELFF
TRBV6-6	-	TRBJ2-1	CASSYSSSGEQFF
TRBV29-1	-	TRBJ2-7	CSASGRSYEQYF
TRBV18	-	TRBJ2-3	CASSPGLAGLDTQYF
TRBV11-2	few	TRBJ1-3	CASSLGGYGNTIYF
TRBV7-9	-	TRBJ2-3	CASSSGKDTQYF
TRBV4-3	-	TRBJ2-5	CASSQDQSGGGGTQYF
TRBV27	-	TRBJ1-2	CASSLLGTGYGYTF
TRBV7-6	-	TRBJ1-5	CASSLGTGNQPQHF
TRBV9	-	TRBJ2-3	CASSVAGTDTQYF
TRBV28	-	TRBJ1-1	CASSRDGPGDTEAFF
TRBV2	-	TRBJ2-1	CASEGRHNEQFF
TRBV7-9	-	TRBJ1-1	CASSPSGQQLGAFF
TRBV4-2	-	TRBJ1-1	CASSPGVSEAFF
TRBV19	once	TRBJ2-1	CASSIGLAGASYNEQFF
TRBV2	once	TRBJ1-2	CASSEALRSSYTF
TRBV9	-	TRBJ1-2	CASSVVGGGYTF
TRBV11-3	-	TRBJ2-2	CASSPGYEGNTGELFF
TRBV11-2	-	TRBJ2-7	CASSLGPGDETGNYEQYF
TRBV29-1	-	TRBJ2-5	CSVPGQVMETQYF